The rows below give T cell receptor beta chains drawn from one sample of a study of T cell responses to AZD1222 COVID-19 vaccine. Produced via immunoSEQ multiplex PCR; TCRdb's table is partial and in-frame only. This table holds 130,000 to 150,000 clones, roughly 89% found once. The material was peripheral blood, obtained on day 0 of AZD1222 vaccination. The origin of the receptors is an adult in good health. Both conserved end residues are part of each CDR3. Fields, in order: D gene, clone size, V gene, J gene, CDR3 DNA, CDR3 protein. A D gene is named only where the DNA matches it firmly. Where a row states a size, it is once, few, many or the class of an expanded clone; other rows omit it.

D: TRBD2
size: -
V: TRBV5-6
J: TRBJ2-5
DNA: TGTGCCAGCAGCTTGGAACTAGCGGGTCCAGATGAGACCCAGTACTTC
CDR3: CASSLELAGPDETQYF

D: TRBD1
size: -
V: TRBV25-1
J: TRBJ1-1
DNA: TGTGCCAGCATATCGTCAGGGGGGGGTGAAGCTTTCTTT
CDR3: CASISSGGGEAFF

D: -
size: -
V: TRBV5-1
J: TRBJ2-7
DNA: TGCGCCAGCAGCTTGGTTGCCGGTTACGAGCAGTACTTC
CDR3: CASSLVAGYEQYF

D: TRBD1
size: -
V: TRBV7-9
J: TRBJ1-1
DNA: TGTGCCACCGTCACGGTGGGGACAGTCGGGACTGAAGCTTTCTTT
CDR3: CATVTVGTVGTEAFF

D: TRBD1
size: -
V: TRBV28
J: TRBJ1-2
DNA: TGTGCCAGCAGTCCAGGGGGAGTTGGCTACACCTTC
CDR3: CASSPGGVGYTF

D: -
size: -
V: TRBV3-1/TRBV3-2
J: TRBJ2-7
DNA: TGTGCCAGCAGCCAAGAGAAGGGCCTAACTGGCGAGCAGTACTTC
CDR3: CASSQEKGLTGEQYF

D: TRBD1
size: -
V: TRBV4-2
J: TRBJ1-6
DNA: TGTGCCAGCAGCCAACCCAACAGGGGTGTGGATTCACCCCTCCACTTT
CDR3: CASSQPNRGVDSPLHF

D: -
size: -
V: TRBV5-1
J: TRBJ1-1
DNA: TGCGCCAGCAGCTGGCGGACAGCCAACACTGAAGCTTTCTTT
CDR3: CASSWRTANTEAFF

D: -
size: -
V: TRBV7-2
J: TRBJ2-3
DNA: TGTGCCAGCAGCTCCGAATGGGATACGCAGTATTTT
CDR3: CASSSEWDTQYF

D: -
size: -
V: TRBV7-7
J: TRBJ2-5
DNA: TGTGCCAGCAGCTCCGACGGGGGAGGAGAGACCCAGTACTTC
CDR3: CASSSDGGGETQYF

D: -
size: -
V: TRBV4-1
J: TRBJ2-2
DNA: TGCGCCAGCAGCCAAGGGAGGGCCGGGGAGCTGTTTTTT
CDR3: CASSQGRAGELFF

D: -
size: once
V: TRBV21-1
J: TRBJ2-3
DNA: TGTGCCAGCAGCAAAGGGGGGGCGGGACTCACAGATACGCAGTATTTT
CDR3: CASSKGGAGLTDTQYF

D: TRBD1
size: -
V: TRBV14
J: TRBJ2-7
DNA: TGTGCCAGCAGCCTCCTAGGACAGGAACTCTACGAGCAGTACTTC
CDR3: CASSLLGQELYEQYF

D: TRBD1
size: -
V: TRBV2
J: TRBJ1-1
DNA: TGTGCCAGCACCTACAGGGGCATGAACACTGAAGCTTTCTTT
CDR3: CASTYRGMNTEAFF

D: -
size: once
V: TRBV15
J: TRBJ1-4
DNA: TGTGCCACCAGCAGAGCCCGCACACAGGTGGTTCCTGAAAAACTGTTTTTT
CDR3: CATSRARTQVVPEKLFF

D: -
size: -
V: TRBV2
J: TRBJ2-1
DNA: TGTGCCAGCAGTGAATCCGGAAGTGGGGAAAACAATGAGCAGTTCTTC
CDR3: CASSESGSGENNEQFF

D: TRBD1
size: -
V: TRBV24-1
J: TRBJ2-2
DNA: TGTGCCACCAGTGATTTGCAACATTCAGAGGAGACAGGGGACACCGGGGAGCTGTTTTTT
CDR3: CATSDLQHSEETGDTGELFF

D: -
size: -
V: TRBV2
J: TRBJ1-1
DNA: TGTGCCAGCACTCTAACCTGGGGGGTTGACACTGAAGCTTTCTTT
CDR3: CASTLTWGVDTEAFF

D: -
size: -
V: TRBV5-1
J: TRBJ1-2
DNA: TGCGCCAGCAGCTTGGGGACAGCTAACTATGGCTACACCTTC
CDR3: CASSLGTANYGYTF

D: TRBD2
size: -
V: TRBV11-2
J: TRBJ2-1
DNA: TGTGCCAGCAGCGCCCCGACGGGACTAGCGGGAGGGGCGCATGAGCAGTTCTTC
CDR3: CASSAPTGLAGGAHEQFF

D: TRBD1
size: few
V: TRBV5-1
J: TRBJ1-2
DNA: TGCGCCAGCAGCCCGGGACAGGGGTACGGCTACACCTTC
CDR3: CASSPGQGYGYTF

D: TRBD1
size: many
V: TRBV7-3
J: TRBJ1-1
DNA: TGTGCCAGCAGCGGACAGGGGGCCGATTCTAGGACTGAAGCTTTCTTT
CDR3: CASSGQGADSRTEAFF

D: TRBD2
size: -
V: TRBV9
J: TRBJ2-7
DNA: TGTGCCAGCAGCCCCCTCAGCGGGGGGGCCTCCTACGAGCAGTACTTC
CDR3: CASSPLSGGASYEQYF

D: TRBD2
size: -
V: TRBV7-3
J: TRBJ2-1
DNA: TGTGCCAGCAGCTTAAATCTGGGACTAGCGCCTTACAATGAGCAGTTCTTC
CDR3: CASSLNLGLAPYNEQFF

D: -
size: -
V: TRBV9
J: TRBJ1-1
DNA: TGTGCCAGCAGCCCCAGCGGGGCATACCGAGCTTTCTTT
CDR3: CASSPSGAYRAFF

D: -
size: -
V: TRBV20-1
J: TRBJ1-2
DNA: TGCAGTGCTAGAGCCCCTCGAAGCTACACCTTC
CDR3: CSARAPRSYTF

D: TRBD2
size: -
V: TRBV15
J: TRBJ2-7
DNA: TGTGCCACCAGCTTTACCGGGACTAGCACCGAGCAGTACTTC
CDR3: CATSFTGTSTEQYF

D: -
size: once
V: TRBV6-2/TRBV6-3
J: TRBJ2-1
DNA: TGTGCCAGCAGTTACCTGGGCGGTTCCTACAATGAGCAGTTCTTC
CDR3: CASSYLGGSYNEQFF

D: TRBD2
size: -
V: TRBV4-1
J: TRBJ2-7
DNA: TGCGCCAGCAGCCAATCGATAGCGGGGCAGGGCTACGAGCAGTACTTC
CDR3: CASSQSIAGQGYEQYF

D: TRBD1
size: -
V: TRBV28
J: TRBJ2-3
DNA: TGTGCCAGCAGTTCCCGGACAGGGGTAAACACTAGCACAGATACGCAGTATTTT
CDR3: CASSSRTGVNTSTDTQYF

D: -
size: -
V: TRBV11-2
J: TRBJ2-1
DNA: TGTGCCAGCAGCTTAGGCCTAGCGAGCTCCTACAATGAGCAGTTCTTC
CDR3: CASSLGLASSYNEQFF

D: TRBD2
size: once
V: TRBV7-8
J: TRBJ2-3
DNA: TGTGCCAGCTCTCGGCTGCGGGAGTCAGATACGCAGTATTTT
CDR3: CASSRLRESDTQYF

D: -
size: -
V: TRBV20-1
J: TRBJ1-2
DNA: TGCAGTGCTGGAAGGGACTCTGGCTACACCTTC
CDR3: CSAGRDSGYTF

D: -
size: -
V: TRBV6-6
J: TRBJ1-5
DNA: TGTGCCAGCAGTCAGCAAGGTCAGCCCCAGCATTTT
CDR3: CASSQQGQPQHF

D: -
size: -
V: TRBV25-1
J: TRBJ2-4
DNA: TGTGCCAGCAGTGAAATCCACCTCTCGAACATTCAGTACTTC
CDR3: CASSEIHLSNIQYF

D: TRBD1
size: -
V: TRBV27
J: TRBJ2-7
DNA: TGTGCCAGCAGTTTGCAGGGACAGGGGTACGAGCAGTACTTC
CDR3: CASSLQGQGYEQYF

D: -
size: -
V: TRBV5-6
J: TRBJ1-6
DNA: TGTGCCAGCAGTCGAGGGGTAAATTCACCCCTCCACTTT
CDR3: CASSRGVNSPLHF

D: -
size: -
V: TRBV10-3
J: TRBJ1-1
DNA: TGTGCCATCAGTGAGTCCCCCGGGGGCACTGAAGCTTTCTTT
CDR3: CAISESPGGTEAFF

D: -
size: -
V: TRBV7-8
J: TRBJ2-7
DNA: TGTGCCAGTGCGGGACGCACCTCCTACGAGCAGTACTTC
CDR3: CASAGRTSYEQYF

D: -
size: few
V: TRBV7-2
J: TRBJ2-7
DNA: TGTGCCAGCAGCGTCACCATCCGGGGTTACGAGCAGTACTTC
CDR3: CASSVTIRGYEQYF

D: -
size: -
V: TRBV6-5
J: TRBJ1-1
DNA: TGTGCCAGCAGTTACTCGATCTCTACTGAAGCTTTCTTT
CDR3: CASSYSISTEAFF

D: -
size: -
V: TRBV6-5
J: TRBJ1-5
DNA: TGTGCCAGCAGCCTCGGGCTGGGGGCAGGTCAGCCCCAGCATTTT
CDR3: CASSLGLGAGQPQHF

D: -
size: -
V: TRBV19
J: TRBJ1-1
DNA: TGTGCCAGTAGTCCCCGGGTGAACACTGAAGCTTTCTTT
CDR3: CASSPRVNTEAFF

D: TRBD2
size: -
V: TRBV3-1/TRBV3-2
J: TRBJ2-1
DNA: TGTGCCAGCAGGGGGCGGGAGCGGGAGTTAGGGATTTACAATGAGCAGTTCTTC
CDR3: CASRGRERELGIYNEQFF

D: -
size: -
V: TRBV11-2
J: TRBJ2-1
DNA: TGTGCCAGCAGCTTAGCGTGGAACAACAATGAGCAGTTCTTC
CDR3: CASSLAWNNNEQFF

D: -
size: -
V: TRBV12-3/TRBV12-4
J: TRBJ1-5
DNA: TGTGCCAGCACCCCTGAGGGTGGAGGGCATTTT
CDR3: CASTPEGGGHF